This is a list of T cell receptor beta chains from one sample in a study of blood T cell repertoires in COVID-19. Clones were read by immunoSEQ multiplex PCR, and TCRdb kept only the in-frame ones, dropping some. The sample has 190,000 or so clones, nearly 90% seen once. Sequences were obtained from peripheral blood. The receptors shown here come from a man in his fifties with acute or convalescent COVID-19. Both conserved end residues are part of each CDR3. A D gene is named only where the DNA matches it firmly. Size is omitted from some rows. Given values are once, few, many or a class for expanded clones.

v_gene	d_gene	abundance	j_gene	len	CDR3aa	CDR3nt
TRBV18	TRBD1	.	TRBJ2-1	16	CASSLQGASIPNEQFF	TGTGCCAGCTCCCTACAGGGGGCCTCTATCCCCAATGAGCAGTTCTTC
TRBV4-1	TRBD1	.	TRBJ2-7	16	CASSQDWTGVSYEQYF	TGCGCCAGCAGCCAAGATTGGACAGGGGTTTCCTACGAGCAGTACTTC
TRBV7-2	.	.	TRBJ1-3	14	CASSLGPGKDTIYF	TGTGCCAGCAGCTTAGGTCCAGGGAAGGACACCATATATTTT
TRBV29-1	TRBD1	.	TRBJ1-5	13	CSAAGQGGQPQHF	TGCAGCGCTGCGGGACAGGGAGGCCAGCCCCAGCATTTT
TRBV3-1/TRBV3-2	.	.	TRBJ1-2	16	CASSHFRGQQAYGYTF	TGTGCCAGCAGCCACTTCAGGGGCCAGCAGGCCTATGGCTACACCTTC
TRBV2	.	.	TRBJ1-5	14	CASSVSQINQPQHF	TGTGCCAGCAGTGTAAGTCAGATCAATCAGCCCCAGCATTTT
TRBV19	.	.	TRBJ2-3	13	CASGPRRTDTQYF	TGTGCCAGTGGTCCCAGGAGGACAGATACGCAGTATTTT
TRBV28	.	.	TRBJ2-5	14	CASSFSRGQETQYF	TGTGCCAGCAGTTTTTCGCGGGGCCAAGAGACCCAGTACTTC
TRBV27	.	few	TRBJ1-3	13	CASSMSGGNTIYF	TGTGCCAGCAGTATGAGCGGCGGAAACACCATATATTTT
TRBV27	TRBD2	.	TRBJ2-7	15	CASSPHSGGPGEQYF	TGTGCCAGCAGTCCCCATTCGGGAGGGCCGGGAGAGCAGTACTTC
TRBV5-1	.	once	TRBJ2-1	13	CASSLVVNNEQFF	TGCGCCAGCAGCTTGGTAGTAAACAATGAGCAGTTCTTC
TRBV19	.	.	TRBJ1-1	14	CASTWGQMNTEAFF	TGTGCCAGTACTTGGGGGCAAATGAACACTGAAGCTTTCTTT
TRBV25-1	.	.	TRBJ1-5	17	CASSPGWGRYSNQPQHF	TGTGCCAGCAGCCCGGGTTGGGGGCGGTATAGCAATCAGCCCCAGCATTTT
TRBV12-3/TRBV12-4	.	few	TRBJ1-1	13	CASSFGGISFTFF	TGTGCCAGCAGTTTCGGCGGGATAAGCTTTACTTTCTTT
TRBV6-5	TRBD1	.	TRBJ1-2	14	CASSYRTGGSGYTF	TGTGCCAGCAGTTACCGGACAGGGGGCTCTGGCTACACCTTC
TRBV4-2	TRBD2	few	TRBJ2-3	18	CASSQVVVRTSGQDTQYF	TGTGCCAGCAGCCAAGTAGTCGTTCGGACTAGCGGTCAAGATACGCAGTATTTT
TRBV3-1/TRBV3-2	.	.	TRBJ2-7	14	CASSQDWPSHEQYF	TGTGCCAGCAGCCAAGATTGGCCTTCCCACGAGCAGTACTTC
TRBV14	TRBD1	.	TRBJ1-6	14	CASSQTGGFSPLHF	TGTGCCAGCAGCCAAACAGGGGGCTTTTCACCCCTCCACTTT
TRBV7-2	TRBD2	.	TRBJ2-3	17	CASSLSAGGPGTDTQYF	TGTGCCAGCAGCTTATCGGCGGGGGGGCCTGGTACAGATACGCAGTATTTT
TRBV5-1	TRBD1	.	TRBJ1-5	16	CASRQGTNYSNQPQHF	TGCGCCAGCAGACAGGGGACAAATTATAGCAATCAGCCCCAGCATTTT
TRBV7-3	TRBD2	once	TRBJ2-1	13	CASSSGLPQLLFF	TGTGCCAGCAGCTCGGGACTACCCCAGTTATTGTTCTTC
TRBV6-2/TRBV6-3	.	.	TRBJ1-5	14	CASSYGGVGQPQHF	TGTGCCAGCAGTTATGGGGGGGTTGGTCAGCCCCAGCATTTT
TRBV4-3	.	.	TRBJ2-1	13	CASSQDEGNEQFF	TGCGCCAGCAGCCAAGACGAGGGCAATGAGCAGTTCTTC